These 30 T cell receptor beta chains were all obtained from the same sample, sequenced in a study of T cells in Graves' hyperthyroidism and ophthalmopathy. Amplification targeted TCR beta CDR3 regions from RNA transcripts. Using the HTBI primer set, a first-round RT-PCR was run on the TCR CDR3. TCRdb ran MiXCR on the multiplex PCR reads and lists one entry per CDR3 protein. Of 350,000 or so distinct CDR3 sequences listed, over 15% are singletons. Sequenced sample: blood. Every receptor here comes from a woman aged 45 to 65 with Graves' hyperthyroidism.

This sequence joins TRBV6-1 and TRBJ2-1; a weak D match, TRBD1 (5 bases). CDR3 size: 15 residues. The germline CDR1 and CDR2 sequences are MNHNS and SASEGT. Trimming removed 6 bases at V and 0 bases at J, with 12 bases between. DNA of the CDR3: TGTGCCAGCAGCTCAGGGCGCAGCTCCTACAATGAGCAGTTCTTC. Translating gives CASSSGRSSYNEQFF.

This clonotype was recorded many times. The V call is TRBV6-1, the J call TRBJ1-1; no reliable D call. The CDR3 length is 14 residues. CDR1 is MNHNS and CDR2 is SASEGT in the germline V gene. The ends were cut back, 4 bases at V and 1 base at J, with 10 bases in the middle. CDR3 residues: CASSASNSNTEAFF. CDR3 coding DNA: TGTGCCAGCAGTGCTTCTAATTCGAACACTGAAGCTTTCTTT.

The sample holds a few counts of this clonotype. The rearrangement links TRBV4-2 to TRBJ2-5; TRBD2 agrees at 9 bases. Losses at the gene ends were 1 base for V and 4 bases for J; bases not matched to a gene: 4. Per germline, CDR1 LGHNA and CDR2 YNFKEQ. The CDR3 consists of 15 residues. CDR3 protein: CASSQGNSGRETQYF. The CDR3 nucleotides read TGTGCCAGCAGCCAAGGGAATAGCGGGAGAGAGACCCAGTACTTC.

This rearrangement joins TRBV6-5 to TRBJ1-5, with a weak D call TRBD1 (5 bases). CDR1 and CDR2 from the germline V gene are MNHEY and SVGAGI. V dropped 2 bases and J dropped 6 bases, with 11 bases sitting between them. CDR3 length: 14 amino acids. The DNA for the CDR3 is TGTGCCAGCAGTTACGCGGACATCGGTCAGCCCCAGCATTTT. As protein: CASSYADIGQPQHF.

This clonotype was seen repeatedly, ten times or more. In nucleotides, the CDR3 is TGTGCCAGCAGCTTAAAAGTCGGAAGCACAGATACGCAGTATTTT. This gives the protein CASSLKVGSTDTQYF. The rearrangement uses TRBV7-2 and TRBJ2-3; no clear D gene. Trimming took 2 bases from V and 0 from J, leaving 9 bases between them. This CDR3 contains 15 residues. The germline V gene encodes CDR1 SGHTA and CDR2 FQGNSA. The full variable domain, rest sourced from reference TRBV7-2 and TRBJ2-3, is GAGVSQSPSNKVTEKGKDVELRCDPISGHTALYWYRQSLGQGLEFLIYFQGNSAPDKSGLPSDRFSAERTGGSVSTLTIQRTQQEDSAVYLCASSLKVGSTDTQYFGPGTRLTVL.

This clonotype was seen more than once but under ten times. In DNA, the CDR3 is TGTGCCATCAGTGAAAGGGCCGTTCAAACAGATACGCAGTATTTT. Encoded protein: CAISERAVQTDTQYF. The chain is built from TRBV10-3 and TRBJ2-3; D is ambiguous. CDR3 size: 15 residues. Germline loops: CDR1 ENHRY, CDR2 SYGVKD. Trimming removed 3 bases from V and 3 bases from J, with 13 bases in between.

The sample holds many counts of this clonotype. The J gene is TRBJ1-5, the V gene TRBV27; D call uncertain. Trimming pared 6 bases from V and 4 bases from J, leaving 13 bases between. The CDR3 runs 14 residues. Germline CDR1 MNHEY, CDR2 SMNVEV (reference sequence). The CDR3 nucleotides read TGTGCCAGCAGGATAGCGGGCGGAAATCAGCCCCAGCATTTT. Translating it yields CASRIAGGNQPQHF.

This clonotype appeared many times. The J gene is TRBJ1-1, the V gene TRBV5-1, with a tentative D call TRBD1 (5 bases). The CDR3 consists of 15 residues. V dropped 2 bases and J dropped 1 base, with 12 bases sitting between them. Germline-derived CDR1 and CDR2 are SGHRS and YFSETQ. DNA of the CDR3: TGCGCCAGCAGCTTTGAATGGGGGAGGAACACTGAAGCTTTCTTT. Translation gives CASSFEWGRNTEAFF.

The rearrangement uses TRBV5-1 and TRBJ1-2; 8 bases line up with TRBD1. The CDR3 sequence is 17 residues long. Germline V CDR1 and CDR2: SGHRS, YFSETQ. V dropped 4 bases and J dropped 3; count of bases not matched to a gene: 14. The CDR3 is CASSILTGAQAYYGYTF. In DNA form, the CDR3 reads TGCGCCAGCAGCATCCTGACAGGGGCGCAGGCCTACTATGGCTACACCTTC.

There are a few counts of this clonotype. The chain employs TRBV7-9 and TRBJ2-1; 8 positions agree with TRBD2. This CDR3 is built from 16 residues. Germline V gives CDR1 SEHNR, CDR2 FQNEAQ (reference sequence). V dropped 5 bases and J dropped 11; count of bases not matched to a gene: 17. CDR3 DNA sequence: TGTGCCAGCAGCCGTGGGGTAGCGGGAAAAAGTTGGAAGCAGTTCTTC. It yields the protein CASSRGVAGKSWKQFF. The whole variable domain, filled in from reference TRBV7-9 and TRBJ2-1, reads DTGVSQNPRHKITKRGQNVTFRCDPISEHNRLYWYRQTLGQGPEFLTYFQNEAQLEKSRLLSDRFSAERPKGSFSTLEIQRTEQGDSAMYLCASSRGVAGKSWKQFFGPGTRLTVL.

This clonotype was observed a few times. This chain uses TRBV20-1 with TRBJ2-5; 9 nucleotides agree with TRBD1. The CDR3 loop spans 15 amino acids. The ends lost 7 bases at V and 2 bases at J; junction bases unmatched: 11. CDR1 is DFQATT and CDR2 is SNEGSKA in the germline V gene (reference sequence). The CDR3: CSGKTGTGSQETQYF. The DNA for the CDR3 is TGCAGTGGGAAAACCGGGACAGGGTCGCAAGAGACCCAGTACTTC.

This clonotype has more than one count but fewer than ten. This rearrangement joins TRBV5-1 to TRBJ2-5; D may match TRBD1 or TRBD2 (5 bases each). V was trimmed by 1 base and J by 5 bases, leaving 12 bases between them. Germline V gene sequence: CDR1 SGHRS, CDR2 YFSETQ. This CDR3 is built from 14 residues. The CDR3 DNA is TGCGCCAGCAGCTTGAAGGGTGAGGGGGAGACCCAGTACTTC. Translated, it gives CASSLKGEGETQYF.

This clonotype was picked up many times. The chain uses TRBV27 and TRBJ2-7; 8 bases are shared with TRBD2. Germline CDR1 MNHEY, CDR2 SMNVEV (reference sequence). Trimming took 6 bases from V and 5 from J; bases not matched to a gene: 15. This CDR3 is 16 amino acids long. The CDR3 DNA reads TGTGCCAGCAGCCCACACCGGGGTAGCGGGATTAACGAGCAGTACTTC. It specifies CASSPHRGSGINEQYF.

The gene calls are TRBV4-1 and TRBJ1-1; D not resolved. The germline V gene encodes CDR1 MGHRA and CDR2 YSYEKL. The CDR3 has 15 amino acids. V lost 6 bases to trimming and J lost 1 base, with 15 bases between them. For the CDR3, the DNA is TGCGCCAGCAGTCGGTCACGGCGGGAGAACACTGAAGCTTTCTTT. Its protein product is CASSRSRRENTEAFF.

This clonotype appeared many times. The V gene is TRBV12-3 or TRBV12-4, the J gene TRBJ2-3; no clear D gene. Trimming cost V 2 bases and J 7 bases, with 7 bases left between them. There are 12 residues in the CDR3. The CDR3, as DNA: TGTGCCAGCAGTTTATTGGGAAATACGCAGTATTTT. It codes for CASSLLGNTQYF.

The V gene is TRBV5-1, the J gene TRBJ2-7, with TRBD2 identical over 9 bases. Trimming removed 7 bases from V and 3 bases from J; junction bases left unmatched: 8. CDR3 size: 14 residues. CDR1 is SGHRS and CDR2 is YFSETQ in the germline V gene. CDR3 coding DNA: TGCGCCAGCCGGCGGGGGGGCGATTTCTACGAGCAGTACTTC. Residues: CASRRGGDFYEQYF. Full variable domain (missing parts from reference TRBV5-1 and TRBJ2-7): KAGVTQTPRYLIKTRGQQVTLSCSPISGHRSVSWYQQTPGQGLQFLFEYFSETQRNKGNFPGRFSGRQFSNSRSEMNVSTLELGDSALYLCASRRGGDFYEQYFGPGTRLTVT.

This clonotype was seen at least ten times. This chain joins TRBV7-9 and TRBJ2-1, with D tentatively TRBD1 (6 bases). Trimming took off 2 bases at V and 0 bases at J, with 8 bases between the two ends. The germline gives CDR1 SEHNR, CDR2 FQNEAQ (reference sequence). This CDR3 is 15 amino acids long. CDR3 residues: CASSLQGNSYNEQFF. DNA for the CDR3: TGTGCCAGCAGCTTACAGGGGAACTCCTACAATGAGCAGTTCTTC.

A remark on this clonotype: An end of the junction does not agree with germline; a read error may underlie this. The CDR3 is CAGSPDGRFVGYTF. In DNA, the CDR3 is TGTGCCGGCAGCCCGGACGGCCGGTTTGTGGGCTACACCTTC. V is TRBV7-2 and J is TRBJ1-2; D unresolved. Germline lookup yields CDR1 SGHTA and CDR2 FQGNSA. CDR3 length: 14 amino acids.

There are many counts of this clonotype. The gene calls are TRBV2 and TRBJ2-7, with TRBD2 matching 8 bases. V was pared by 4 bases and J by 3 bases, with 5 bases of the junction left unmatched. CDR1 and CDR2 from the germline V gene are SNHLY and FYNNEI. This CDR3 spans 14 amino acids. The CDR3 is CASSGAGERYEQYF. The CDR3 DNA follows: TGTGCCAGCAGTGGAGCGGGAGAACGCTACGAGCAGTACTTC.

This sequence joins TRBV20-1 and TRBJ1-5; 7 positions agree with TRBD1. The CDR3 is 14 residues long. Germline lookup yields CDR1 DFQATT and CDR2 SNEGSKA (reference sequence). After removal of 3 bases from V and 8 bases from J, the junction contained 10 bases not matched to a gene. The CDR3 sequence: CSASPGTAYEPQHF. CDR3 nucleotide sequence: TGCAGTGCTAGCCCCGGGACAGCTTACGAGCCCCAGCATTTT.

This chain connects TRBV2 to TRBJ2-5; D gene ambiguous. V was clipped by 8 bases and J by 2 bases, with 18 bases between them. The CDR3 has 15 residues. Germline assignment: CDR1 SNHLY and CDR2 FYNNEI. DNA for the CDR3: TGTGCCAGCTCAACTATGGGAACAGCTCAAGAGACCCAGTACTTC. This encodes CASSTMGTAQETQYF.

The genes are TRBV3-1 and TRBJ2-2; possibly TRBD2 for D (6 bases). The CDR3 totals 15 residues. CDR1 and CDR2 from the germline V gene are LGHDT and YNNKEL (reference sequence). V gave up 4 bases and J gave up 4 bases, with 13 bases separating them. DNA of the CDR3: TGTGCCAGCAGCCTCGGGGGACTTGGCACCGGGGAGCTGTTTTTT. Encoded protein: CASSLGGLGTGELFF.

About this clonotype itself: A single base separates this from a much larger clone, so it may be a read error. The rearrangement joins TRBV27 to TRBJ2-1; a weak D match, TRBD2 (6 bases). Germline lookup yields CDR1 MNHEY and CDR2 SMNVEV (reference sequence). The length of the CDR3 is 15 residues. V shed 8 bases and J shed 2 bases, with 16 bases lying between them. The CDR3 region is CASFPLSGTYNEQFF. The CDR3 nucleotides are TGTGCCAGCTTCCCTCTTAGCGGCACCTACAATGAGCAGTTCTTC.

This clonotype came up a few times. This rearrangement joins TRBV6-5 to TRBJ1-1; tentative D call: TRBD1 (6 bases). The ends were cut back, 2 bases at V and 6 bases at J, with 16 bases in the middle. Germline lookup yields CDR1 MNHEY and CDR2 SVGAGI. This CDR3 has 15 residues. In DNA form, the CDR3 reads TGTGCCAGCAGTTACCAGATGACAGGTCTACCTGAAGCTTTCTTT. It is translated as CASSYQMTGLPEAFF.

The chain joins TRBV3-1 to TRBJ2-2; TRBD1 aligns across 9 bases. J was trimmed by 6 bases and V by 4 bases; bases with no gene match: 6. The CDR3 loop spans 15 amino acids. CDR1 LGHDT and CDR2 YNNKEL come from the germline V gene (reference sequence). Here the CDR3 reads CASSLDRGKAGELFF. DNA of the CDR3: TGTGCCAGCAGCCTGGACAGGGGAAAAGCCGGGGAGCTGTTTTTT.

The chain has TRBV28 and TRBJ1-1; no definite D call. Germline CDR1 is MDHEN and CDR2 is SYDVKM. V lost 3 bases to trimming and J lost 0 bases, with 14 bases between them. The CDR3 has 16 amino acids. The CDR3 bases are TGTGCCAGCAGTTTCGGCAGGTTCCCCATGAACACTGAAGCTTTCTTT. It translates to CASSFGRFPMNTEAFF.

The chain is built from TRBV6-2 or TRBV6-3 and TRBJ1-2; TRBD1 might be the D (6 bases). The CDR3 has 15 amino acids. Trimming cost V 8 bases and J 0 bases, with 16 bases left between them. CDR1 and CDR2 (germline): MNHEY, SVGEGT. CDR3 protein: CASHKADSANYGYTF. CDR3 sequence (DNA): TGTGCCAGCCACAAAGCGGACAGCGCTAACTATGGCTACACCTTC.

This clonotype was seen a handful of times. The chain uses TRBV18 and TRBJ2-1; D call uncertain. The CDR3 totals 14 residues. CDR1 is KGHSH and CDR2 is LQKENI in the germline V gene. The ends were cut back, 0 bases at V and 6 bases at J, with 9 bases in the middle. CDR3 protein: CASSPPYLGNEQFF. CDR3 DNA: TGTGCCAGCTCACCACCGTATTTGGGCAATGAGCAGTTCTTC.

This clonotype was detected ten times or more. This rearrangement joins TRBV3-1 to TRBJ2-1; 8 bases align to TRBD1. There are 15 residues in the CDR3. V shed 1 base, J shed 9 bases, and the junction held 8 bases outside the gene matches. Germline V gives CDR1 LGHDT, CDR2 YNNKEL (reference sequence). Here the CDR3 reads CASSQAPGGRGEQFF. DNA of the CDR3: TGTGCCAGCAGCCAAGCGCCAGGGGGCCGCGGTGAGCAGTTCTTC.

The chain couples TRBV15 to TRBJ1-2; D is ambiguous. The CDR3 is made up of 13 amino acids. The V end lost 1 base, the J end lost 6 bases, and 9 bases lay between the germline ends. The V gene's germline CDR1 is LNHNV and CDR2 YYDKDF (reference sequence). CDR3 loop: CATSRGGWDGYTF. As DNA, the CDR3 is TGTGCCACCAGCAGAGGTGGGTGGGATGGCTACACCTTC.